This TCR beta chain was retrieved from a study of PD-L1 blockade in urothelial cancer. The wider study: Analyzed time points were 3 weeks (second dose) and 6 weeks after therapy began. Study-wide findings and caveats: Pretreatment TCR clonality in blood, when below the median, was predictive of better survival.

Sequenced by immunoSEQ multiplex PCR; TCRdb stores in-frame clones only, minus some. This table has under 95,000 clones, around 85% appearing once. There are 14 residues in the CDR3. Looked up from germline, CDR1 is SGHVS and CDR2 is FNYEAQ. V was trimmed by 4 bases and J by 0 bases, leaving 10 bases between them. Concerning this clone: The target antigen is unknown. Other nucleotide sequences from this sample produce the same CDR3.

Described time point: pretreatment peripheral blood. This clonotype was obtained from a man aged 55 to 70 with urothelial cancer. The chain has TRBV7-6 and TRBJ2-7, with D perhaps matching TRBD1 (5 bases). The sequences come from PBMCs, collected around atezolizumab (anti-PD-L1) treatment. The DNA for the CDR3 is TGTGCCAGCAGCTCAGGACAAGGCTCCTACGAGCAGTACTTC. Translation gives CASSSGQGSYEQYF.